A single sample gave rise to the 21 T cell receptor beta chains below, sequenced in a study of blood T cell repertoires in COVID-19. TCRdb's copy holds only in-frame clones and misses some; the assay was immunoSEQ multiplex PCR. In the table there are 100,000 to 150,000 clones, over 75% of which are singletons. Material: peripheral blood. The receptors come from a man in his sixties or seventies with active or convalescent COVID-19.

V and J are TRBV11-2 and TRBJ2-5, with D perhaps matching TRBD1 (6 bases). The length of the CDR3 is 15 residues. The germline gives CDR1 SGHAT, CDR2 FQNNGV. Deletions cut 1 base from V and 3 bases from J, with 12 bases between. The chain's CDR3 is CASSLVGQPEETQYF. The CDR3 DNA reads as TGTGCCAGCAGCTTAGTAGGACAGCCCGAAGAGACCCAGTACTTC.

This chain joins TRBV19 and TRBJ1-4; 8 nucleotides align to TRBD1. The V gene end was trimmed by 7 bases and the J gene end by 7 bases; junction bases not matched to a gene: 11. The germline V gene has CDR1 LNHDA and CDR2 SQIVND (reference sequence). The CDR3 totals 15 residues. CDR3: CASINGQGSSEKLFF. The DNA for the CDR3 is TGTGCCAGTATTAATGGACAGGGCAGTAGTGAAAAACTGTTTTTT.

This rearrangement joins TRBV9 to TRBJ2-1; 10 nucleotides line up with TRBD2. Germline V lookup: CDR1 SGDLS, CDR2 YYNGEE. With V trimmed by 4 bases and J by 5 bases, 6 bases remained unmatched. The CDR3 length is 15 residues. CDR3 bases: TGTGCCAGCAGCCCCTGGACTAGCGGCAACAATGAGCAGTTCTTC. Translating gives CASSPWTSGNNEQFF.

DNA for the CDR3: TGTGCCAGCACCCCCCTTGGAAGGACAGAGGCCTCACCCCTCCACTTT. Protein: CASTPLGRTEASPLHF. The chain links TRBV28 to TRBJ1-6; a weak D match, TRBD1 (6 bases). The V gene's germline CDR1 is MDHEN and CDR2 SYDVKM. The CDR3 is made up of 16 amino acids. Trimming cost V 7 bases and J 10 bases, with 23 bases left between them.

This chain links TRBV28 with TRBJ1-6, with 7 bases aligning to TRBD1. Germline CDR1 and CDR2: MDHEN and SYDVKM. The V gene end was trimmed by 6 bases and the J gene end by 8 bases; junction bases not matched to a gene: 7. The CDR3 covers 14 residues. The CDR3 region has the DNA TGTGCCAGCAGCAACACAGGGGAAGATTCACCCCTCCACTTT. Protein sequence: CASSNTGEDSPLHF.

This chain uses TRBV19 with TRBJ2-5, with 9 nucleotides matching TRBD1. The CDR3 runs 13 residues. Per germline, CDR1 LNHDA and CDR2 SQIVND (reference sequence). V shed 4 bases, J shed 5 bases, and the junction held 2 bases outside the gene matches. Here the CDR3 DNA reads TGTGCCAGTAGTACCGGGACAGGGGAGACCCAGTACTTC. It specifies CASSTGTGETQYF.

The chain uses TRBV2 and TRBJ2-1; 13 bases agree with TRBD2. The CDR3 has 15 amino acids. CDR1 is SNHLY and CDR2 is FYNNEI in the germline V gene. With 6 bases clipped from V and 8 bases from J, the junction kept 7 bases outside the gene matches. DNA of the CDR3: TGTGCCAGCAGGGAGGGACTAGCGGGACGGTATGAGCAGTTCTTC. Protein product: CASREGLAGRYEQFF.

The V and J genes are TRBV7-6 and TRBJ2-1, with TRBD2 matching 10 bases. The CDR3 length is 17 residues. Trimming removed 5 bases from V and 5 bases from J; junction bases left unmatched: 12. Germline CDR1 is SGHVS and CDR2 is FNYEAQ. The DNA for the CDR3 is TGTGCCAGCAGCCGACTCCTTAGCGGGAGGATAGACAATGAGCAGTTCTTC. It yields the protein CASSRLLSGRIDNEQFF.

The CDR3 nucleotides are TGTGCCAGCAGCTCCCCGGGAGGGTGGGAGACCCAGTACTTC. The encoded protein is CASSSPGGWETQYF. V is TRBV11-3 and J is TRBJ2-5; 8 bases match TRBD2. This CDR3 comprises 14 residues. In germline, CDR1 is SGHNT, CDR2 YENEEA. V shed 4 bases and J 5 bases; nucleotides not matched to a gene: 6.

This clone was seen a handful of times. J is TRBJ2-3 and V is TRBV5-4; possible D gene TRBD2, 6 bases. The CDR3 loop spans 20 amino acids. From germline, CDR1 is SGHNT and CDR2 YYREEE (reference sequence). Trimming took 4 bases from V and 0 from J, leaving 27 bases between them. The CDR3 coding sequence is TGTGCCAGCAGCCCTGGACTACAATCATTAGTATATACTAGCACAGATACGCAGTATTTT. It is translated as CASSPGLQSLVYTSTDTQYF.

The chain has TRBV2 and TRBJ1-1; D possibly corresponds to TRBD1 (5 bases). Looked up from germline, CDR1 is SNHLY and CDR2 is FYNNEI. Trimming shortened V by 6 bases and J by 3 bases, and 14 bases separated the two germline ends. The CDR3 contains 14 residues. The CDR3 nucleotides are TGTGCCAGCAGGCGGGGGGATGTGGACACTGAAGCTTTCTTT. Its translation: CASRRGDVDTEAFF.

The chain carries TRBV28 and TRBJ2-1; D is uncertain. V dropped 6 bases and J dropped 3 bases, with 3 bases sitting between them. CDR3 size: 11 residues. Germline V gives CDR1 MDHEN, CDR2 SYDVKM. The CDR3 region has the DNA TGTGCCAGCAGCTACTACAATGAGCAGTTCTTC. Translating it yields CASSYYNEQFF.

This clone was counted a single time. J is TRBJ2-5 and V is TRBV7-3, with D possibly being TRBD1 (5 bases). Germline V gene lookup returns CDR1 SGHTA and CDR2 FQGTGA. The CDR3 extends over 15 amino acids. The V gene lost 5 bases and the J gene lost 2 bases, with 15 bases spanning the gap. The CDR3 DNA reads as TGTGCCAGCAGCCCTCAGGTGGCAGGGCAAGAGACCCAGTACTTC. Protein sequence: CASSPQVAGQETQYF.

The gene calls are TRBV7-9 and TRBJ1-4; a possible D gene is TRBD1 (6 bases). CDR1 SEHNR and CDR2 FQNEAQ come from the germline V gene (reference sequence). CDR3 size: 15 residues. Trimming stripped 5 bases from V and 5 bases from J, with 15 bases between. DNA for the CDR3: TGTGCCAGCAGCCCGAACGGACAGATCAATGAAAAACTGTTTTTT. Protein sequence: CASSPNGQINEKLFF.

CDR3 sequence reads: CASSYGGVWDTEAFF. In DNA, the CDR3 is TGTGCCAGCAGTTACGGGGGGGTTTGGGACACTGAAGCTTTCTTT. The V call is TRBV6-5, the J call TRBJ1-1; a weak D match, TRBD1 (5 bases). Trimming removed 2 bases at V and 3 bases at J, with 13 bases between. Looked up from germline, CDR1 is MNHEY and CDR2 is SVGAGI. The CDR3 runs to 15 residues.

The count of this clone is one. The V call is TRBV6-5, the J call TRBJ2-7, with 11 bases identical to TRBD1. The CDR3 is made up of 14 amino acids. The germline V gene encodes CDR1 MNHEY and CDR2 SVGAGI. J lost 3 bases, V lost 4 bases, and 2 bases had no gene match. In DNA, the CDR3 is TGTGCCAGCAGTTCCGGGACAGGGGGCTACGAGCAGTACTTC. Encoded protein: CASSSGTGGYEQYF.

The chain has TRBV28 and TRBJ2-7; the D gene is possibly TRBD2 (6 bases). Germline values: CDR1 MDHEN, CDR2 SYDVKM. V was trimmed by 4 bases and J by 3 bases, leaving 16 bases between them. This CDR3 contains 15 residues. CDR3 region: CASSWARRGDYEQYF. In DNA form, the CDR3 reads TGTGCCAGCAGTTGGGCTCGGCGGGGTGACTACGAGCAGTACTTC.

The V and J genes are TRBV28 and TRBJ1-2; 10 nucleotides match TRBD1. The trim removed 10 bases at V and 2 bases at J, leaving 4 bases unmatched. The germline gives CDR1 MDHEN, CDR2 SYDVKM. The CDR3 has 13 residues. The chain's CDR3 is CATGTGANYGYTF. CDR3 DNA sequence: TGTGCCACCGGGACAGGGGCAAACTATGGCTACACCTTC.

This chain joins TRBV28 and TRBJ2-4, with 7 bases fitting TRBD2. The CDR3 is 14 residues long. Germline assignment: CDR1 MDHEN and CDR2 SYDVKM. The junction had 2 bases not matched to a gene; V was cut back by 6 bases and J by 0 bases. CDR3 sequence reads: CASSGGKAKNIQYF. As DNA, the CDR3 is TGTGCCAGCAGCGGGGGGAAAGCCAAAAACATTCAGTACTTC.

The genes are TRBV6-6 and TRBJ2-3; 9 nucleotides agree with TRBD1. This CDR3 spans 15 amino acids. The germline V gene has CDR1 MNHNY and CDR2 SVGAGI (reference sequence). V was pared by 6 bases and J by 1 base, with 5 bases of the junction left unmatched. The CDR3 is CASRTGGSGTDTQYF. The CDR3 DNA reads as TGTGCCAGCAGGACAGGGGGATCGGGCACAGATACGCAGTATTTT.

This sequence joins TRBV11-2 and TRBJ2-1, with D maybe TRBD1 (5 bases). V lost 5 bases, J lost 10 bases, and 15 bases lay in between. The germline CDR1 and CDR2 sequences are SGHAT and FQNNGV. The length of the CDR3 is 13 residues. The CDR3 loop reads CASSVTLGVEQFF. The CDR3 nucleotides read TGTGCCAGCAGCGTGACTTTAGGGGTCGAGCAGTTCTTC. Full variable domain (rest looked up from reference TRBV11-2 and TRBJ2-1): EAGVAQSPRYKIIEKRQSVAFWCNPISGHATLYWYQQILGQGPKLLIQFQNNGVVDDSQLPKDRFSAERLKGVDSTLKIQPAKLEDSAVYLCASSVTLGVEQFFGPGTRLTVL.